This T cell receptor beta chain emerged from a study of blood T cell repertoires in COVID-19. Study overall: T cells, B-cell-depleted T cells, or PBMCs provided the cDNA or gDNA that served as material.

Original analysis: Counts of nucleated cells, estimated from reference gene primer amplification, were obtained. Assay used: immunoSEQ multiplex PCR; TCRdb lists only in-frame clones, some missing. V, J and clone size are those of that table, while D and trimming were read from the DNA. The sample contains approximately 400,000 clones, around 88% of which appear only once. Seattle enrolled patients during active infection and tracked them longitudinally. The V and J ends lost 2 bases and 4 bases respectively, with 8 bases between them. This CDR3 is built from 12 residues. Germline V gene lookup returns CDR1 GTSNPN and CDR2 SVGIG (reference sequence).

The chain recombines TRBV30 with TRBJ1-2; D gene ambiguous. Input material: peripheral blood. The clonotype was recovered from a woman aged 45-59 years with COVID-19, enrolled during active disease. In DNA, the CDR3 is TGTGCCTGGAGTAGCCACCCCTATGGCTACACCTTC. It codes for CAWSSHPYGYTF.